The T cell receptor beta chain under discussion was sequenced for a study of cytomegalovirus exposure and HLA in healthy donors (dated by TCRdb to about 2017). Background on the whole study: According to an earlier analysis of 550 to 750 of the donors, about 179 million T cells yielded 117 million unique TCR beta sequences and 250 to 350 Gb of sequence data. About 280 gigabases of sequencing data and approximately 84 million unique TCR sequences were included in an early release covering roughly 600 HLA-typed donors. Among the approximately 400 genotyped donors, 81% belonged to the genetic ancestry cluster associated with self-reported Caucasian donors. The aim of the study was to test whether cataloging public T cell receptors could identify signatures of past pathogen exposure. The study profiled the T cell repertoires of under 850 subjects by immunosequencing and related them to cytomegalovirus serostatus. Besides the first cohort of approximately 710 subjects, a separate validation cohort made up of some 110 different subjects was used. To predict cytomegalovirus infection status, the study combined high-throughput TCR immunosequencing, statistical association of individual TCRs with disease status, and machine learning. A later analysis re-examined previously published TCR beta repertoires from about 670 donors and added high-resolution HLA genotyping to investigate patterns of TCR occurrence. In the later analysis, no new phenotypic data were used to find candidate immune exposures; instead, reliance was placed on TCR beta sequences and their occurrence across donors. An earlier analysis of approximately 500 of the donors applied high-throughput TCR beta sequencing to assess whether each TCR beta V gene segment acted as functional or pseudogenic. Donor age, sex, ethnicity and CMV serostatus were compiled alongside the repertoire data. Genome-wide SNP genotypes for about 65% of the roughly 670 donors were used in a later genetic analysis, which treated that subset as a discovery cohort. Every repertoire in the discovery cohort had been generated on one and the same sequencing platform. HLA typing covered class I and class II loci at four-digit resolution. The number of donors typed differed by locus, with about 629-640 for A, B, C, DRB1 and DQB1, more than 500 for DQA1, under 610 for DPA1, and 472 for DPB1. Because of strong linkage in the cohort, four or five DR-DQ haplotypes were treated as single units for association and clustering. Across around 400 genotyped donors of the cohort, an average of about 200,000 unique TCR beta nucleotide sequences per donor were sequenced, and roughly 18% of those sequences were non-productive.

In total, 666 healthy bone marrow donors made up the cohort. All cohort members were sampled while nominally healthy, although unrecorded immune exposures were likely present. The donor was CMV seronegative and was included in the group of approximately 350 seronegative cohort members. A peripheral blood sample was collected from each donor, and TCR beta sequencing was performed on peripheral blood mononuclear cells. The Qiagen DNeasy Blood Extraction Kit was used to extract genomic DNA from the blood cell samples. This clone was seen once. The antigen it recognizes is unknown. Per-nucleotide qualities are absent, and no much larger clonotype sits a single base away. Reading the germline V gene gives CDR1 MGHRA and CDR2 YSYEKL. The CDR3 holds 14 amino acids from the cysteine to the phenylalanine. Only the CDR3 part of the read is kept: 42 bases, read in frame from the first base. Between the V and J ends, shortened by 4 bases and 3 bases respectively, the junction contains 9 bases.

Broad study findings and their caveats: Three of the identified cytomegalovirus-associated TCR beta chains were confirmed in vitro to be specific for cytomegalovirus antigens. Most TCR sequences were observed very rarely across donors, whereas some public TCRs were present in many individuals. In a later genetic analysis, a missense DCLRE1C variant was associated with V-gene and J-gene trimming of TCR beta chains, and the association was replicated in an independent cohort. A later analysis found that most CMV-associated TCR beta chains appeared HLA-restricted, with HLA associations seemingly driven largely by CMV exposure. In the study, some 180 TCR beta chains were listed as associated with cytomegalovirus. Roughly uniform sequencing depth across donors was assumed in presence/absence analyses, although this assumption may not hold. In an earlier analysis of about 550 of the donors, most TCR beta V segments were observed in productive rearrangements about 90% or about 30% of the time, broadly matching IMGT annotations. A further reported finding was that TCR beta sequences accurately predicted the HLA-A and HLA-B alleles for most subjects in the first cohort. Because the 87-base-pair reads could not distinguish some IMGT-functional V segments, including TRBV6-2 and TRBV6-3, those segments were excluded. The classifier was reported to diagnose cytomegalovirus status with high specificity and sensitivity in both the original cohort and the validation cohort. In a later analysis, TCR association rates were found to vary across HLA loci, with the most associated TCRs seen for DRB1 alleles and the fewest for HLA-C alleles. The cohort was sequenced for TCR beta chains only, and without alpha or paired-chain data the features that could be detected were limited. HLA typing was unavailable for some donors at each locus, so association tests used only the typed subset. Because counts were too low, approximately 15 rarely observed V segments, including chromosome 9 orphons, were excluded from the earlier analysis of some 540 of the donors. The sequencing pipeline was judged likely to have produced a cluster of highly shared sequence variants as a technical artifact. In a later analysis, 16,951 TCR beta sequences were associated with specific HLA alleles at a false discovery rate of 0.05. When HLA alleles, especially DR and DQ, strongly co-occurred, attributing TCR associations to individual alleles was difficult. Immune exposure information for the cohort was limited to CMV serostatus. Compared with the approximately 670-donor mean, donors in an Asian-associated ancestry cluster had fewer N-insertions in productive TCRs, according to a later genetic analysis. Linkage disequilibrium might explain the correlated functional status among segregating V segments, but an unknown experimental factor could not be ruled out. Compared with equally common non-associated chains, HLA-associated TCR beta chains in a later analysis were more clonally expanded and had lower generation probabilities. According to the authors, the approach could potentially be generalized to other disease states and immunological phenotypes. A later analysis reported that several top co-occurrence clusters appeared linked to parvovirus B19, influenza, CMV and Epstein-Barr virus.

Receptor libraries were prepared by the immunoSEQ multiplex PCR assay. A mixture of 60 forward primers for TCR Vbeta segments and 13 reverse primers for TCR Jbeta segments was used in the multiplex PCR. The CDR3 region of rearranged TCR beta genes was amplified from genomic DNA with a multiplex PCR assay. On the Illumina HiSeq System, the amplified TCR beta libraries were sequenced as 87-base-pair reads. In the source study's methods: A later analysis counted tens of millions of unique TCR beta chains across the 670 or so repertoires, and around 9.9 million of these chains were shared by at least two donors. Raw reads were error-corrected and collapsed into unique sequences with a nearest-neighbor algorithm that merged closely related sequences to remove PCR and sequencing errors. To assign V, D and J gene segments, CDR3 sequences were aligned to IMGT reference sequences. For a sequence to be retained, a match of at least six nucleotides was required to both a V gene segment and a J gene segment. A rearrangement counted as productive if the CDR3 had no stop codons and remained in frame with V and J, and every other rearrangement counted as non-productive. Following IMGT convention, CDR3 was defined as the stretch from the second conserved V-encoded cysteine up to the conserved J-encoded phenylalanine. The earlier analysis of about 620 of the donors excluded sequences that lacked an unambiguous match to a single V gene segment. In an earlier analysis of almost 600 of the donors, a V segment was called functional when productive rearrangements were above 56.7%, and segregating when the standard deviation between donors exceeded 5%. To diagnose cytomegalovirus status from the catalog of TCR beta chain sequences, a statistical classification framework was built. V and J gene assignment, in a later analysis, came from comparing TCR nucleotide sequences with IMGT/GENE-DB human TR gene sequences. The TCRdist pipeline was used in a later analysis to assign CDR3 sequences and most-parsimonious VDJ recombination scenarios. In a later analysis, every TCR beta chain was defined by the combination of its CDR3 amino acid sequence and its V-gene family, and reads without a unique V-gene family were dropped. As a way to deal with suspected cross-contamination and a sequencing artifact, a later analysis dropped hundreds of nucleotide sequences that were highly shared and had low generation probability. For each public chain, a later analysis derived a clonal expansion index from normalized ranks of inferred template counts within each repertoire. Generation probabilities in a later analysis came from a VDJ recombination model fitted to out-of-frame rearrangements, and those results were checked against IGoR. In a later analysis, hypergeometric tests were used to score TCR-TCR, TCR-HLA and TCR-CMV co-occurrence, with a repertoire-size bias correction applied to TCR pairs. In a later analysis, false discovery rates were estimated by permuting HLA or CMV assignments 20 times. In a later analysis, co-occurring TCRs were grouped using DBSCAN, with TCRdist sequence similarity added in when clustering inside HLA-allele-positive subsets. Repertoires with fewer than 30,000 or more than 120,000 public chains were left out of co-occurrence clustering, as were five repertoires with anomalous nucleotide sharing. As stored in TCRdb, this immuneACCESS dataset retains in-frame rearrangements with V and J assigned. A fraction of the clones does not appear; measured against another copy, unresolved V genes explain less than half of the discrepancy, and the remainder lacks a known reason. V, J and clone size derive from that table, while D and trimming were established from the DNA sequence. Recorded for this sample are about 200,000 clones; 82% of them occurred a single time. The ten largest account for about 3% of the sample.

Sequencing was done on a sample of PBMCs. The source is a woman between 40 and 50 years old in good health and CMV-seronegative. The V and J segments used are TRBV4-1 and TRBJ2-2; no D gene can be assigned with confidence. This receptor carries the CDR3 CASSLYLHTGELFF. The DNA reads TGCGCCAGCAGCCTCTACTTACACACCGGGGAGCTGTTTTTT.